The rows below give T cell receptor beta chains drawn from one sample of a study of T-cell reconstitution after alpha-beta-depleted transplantation in children. Each CDR3 protein gets one entry after TCRdb re-called the PCR reads with MiXCR. The sample contains approximately 170,000 distinct CDR3 sequences, around 10% of which appear only once. The sample was PBMCs, taken before TCRalphabeta/CD19-depleted stem cell transplant. The receptor set was obtained from a boy aged 2 to 9 with acute myeloid leukemia, due to receive a stem cell transplant. The CDR3 runs from the conserved cysteine through the conserved F or W. The D gene is left open where the match is weak. Clone size is shown for a subset of rows, as once, few, many or a class of expanded clone.

j_call | d_call | clone_size | v_call | cdr3_aa | cdr3_nt
TRBJ2-3 | TRBD1 | many | TRBV24-1 | CATSASQGDIIDTQYF | TGTGCCACCAGTGCTTCCCAGGGGGACATAATTGATACGCAGTATTTT
TRBJ2-5 | . | many | TRBV27 | CASSLYGAQETQYF | TGTGCCAGCAGTTTGTATGGAGCCCAAGAGACCCAGTACTTC
TRBJ2-1 | . | many | TRBV7-3 | CASSYDHTATYNEQFF | TGTGCCAGCAGCTATGACCACACTGCTACCTACAATGAGCAGTTCTTC
TRBJ1-1 | . | many | TRBV7-9 | CASSIAGAETEAFF | TGTGCCAGCAGTATAGCAGGGGCGGAGACTGAAGCTTTCTTT
TRBJ1-1 | TRBD1 | many | TRBV29-1 | CSVGLTGGIMNTEAFF | TGCAGCGTTGGCCTGACAGGGGGAATCATGAACACTGAAGCTTTCTTT
TRBJ1-4 | TRBD1 | few | TRBV4-1 | CASSQDGGQAFFFEKLFF | TGCGCCAGCAGCCAAGACGGGGGACAGGCTTTCTTCTTTGAAAAACTGTTTTTT
TRBJ2-7 | TRBD1 | many | TRBV4-1 | CASSQVQGAEQYF | TGCGCCAGCAGCCAAGTACAGGGGGCCGAGCAGTACTTC
TRBJ1-2 | . | many | TRBV5-1 | CASSLGGGYTF | TGCGCCAGCAGCTTAGGAGGTGGCTACACCTTC
TRBJ2-4 | . | many | TRBV9 | CASSVGGGSLKNIQYF | TGTGCCAGCAGCGTAGGTGGGGGGTCTTTAAAAAACATTCAGTACTTC
TRBJ1-1 | . | many | TRBV29-1 | CSVRVNTEAFF | TGCAGCGTTCGAGTGAACACTGAAGCTTTCTTT
TRBJ2-5 | TRBD1 | many | TRBV5-1 | CASSLGQGARGETQYF | TGCGCCAGCAGCTTAGGACAGGGGGCGCGTGGAGAGACCCAGTACTTC
TRBJ1-4 | . | many | TRBV10-2 | CASSRTATNEKLFF | TGCGCCAGCAGTAGGACAGCAACTAATGAAAAACTGTTTTTT
TRBJ2-1 | TRBD2 | many | TRBV5-1 | CASSLSGGLSYNEQFF | TGCGCCAGCAGCTTAAGCGGGGGACTCTCCTACAATGAGCAGTTCTTC
TRBJ1-2 | . | few | TRBV7-9 | CASSLAKKGVAAF | TGTGCCAGCAGCTTAGCGAAAAAAGGGGTGGCCGCCTTC
TRBJ2-3 | . | many | TRBV4-1 | CASSQVLTDRTDTQYF | TGCGCCAGCAGCCAAGTTCTAACGGACCGCACAGATACGCAGTATTTT
TRBJ2-3 | . | . | TRBV30 | CARRGSTTDTQYF | TGTGCCCGAAGGGGGAGTACAACAGATACGCAGTATTTT
TRBJ2-4 | TRBD1 | many | TRBV6-1 | CASNPTGGKTAKNIQYF | TGTGCCAGCAACCCTACAGGGGGCAAAACAGCCAAAAACATTCAGTACTTC
TRBJ1-1 | . | many | TRBV20-1 | CSASLGREAFF | TGCAGTGCTTCCCTGGGCAGGGAAGCTTTCTTT
TRBJ1-6 | TRBD1 | many | TRBV20-1 | CSALDRGLNSPLHF | TGCAGTGCTTTGGACAGGGGTTTGAATTCACCCCTCCACTTT
TRBJ2-3 | TRBD2 | many | TRBV12-3/TRBV12-4 | CASSPRLAGADTDTQYF | TGTGCCAGCAGTCCCCGACTAGCGGGGGCCGACACAGATACGCAGTATTTT
TRBJ1-1 | TRBD1 | many | TRBV29-1 | CSVCDRATNTEAFF | TGCAGCGTTTGTGACAGGGCAACGAACACTGAAGCTTTCTTT
TRBJ2-1 | TRBD2 | many | TRBV4-2 | CASSLRLDVRDYYNEQFF | TGTGCCAGCAGCCTACGATTAGACGTCCGGGACTACTACAATGAGCAGTTCTTC
TRBJ2-1 | TRBD2 | many | TRBV7-9 | CASSFGLAGGLNEQFF | TGTGCCAGCAGCTTCGGACTAGCGGGAGGCCTCAATGAGCAGTTCTTC
TRBJ1-1 | . | few | TRBV19 | CASKSRGTEAFF | TGTGCCAGTAAGAGTAGAGGTACTGAAGCTTTCTTT
TRBJ1-5 | . | many | TRBV5-6 | CASSSGKKGQPQHF | TGTGCCAGCAGCTCCGGGAAGAAGGGTCAGCCCCAGCATTTT
TRBJ1-5 | . | many | TRBV20-1 | CSARERRRQLPEPQHF | TGCAGTGCTAGAGAAAGGAGGAGGCAGCTACCCGAGCCCCAGCATTTT
TRBJ2-6 | . | many | TRBV5-4 | CASSLDLTTGANVLTF | TGTGCCAGCAGCTTGGATCTGACGACTGGGGCCAACGTCCTGACTTTC
TRBJ1-4 | . | . | TRBV20-1 | CSADREKLFF | TGCAGTGCTGACAGGGAAAAACTGTTTTTT
TRBJ2-4 | . | many | TRBV20-1 | CSASNPAMWGIQYF | TGCAGTGCTAGTAATCCCGCCATGTGGGGGATTCAGTACTTC
TRBJ2-3 | . | once | TRBV20-1 | CSATLMSRAQDTQYF | TGCAGTGCGACGCTTATGTCGCGTGCTCAGGATACGCAGTATTTT
TRBJ2-7 | . | many | TRBV7-9 | CASSLGGVHEQYF | TGTGCCAGCAGCTTAGGAGGGGTCCACGAGCAGTACTTC
TRBJ2-3 | . | many | TRBV5-6 | CASSLVDLPGDTQYF | TGTGCCAGCAGCTTGGTAGACCTCCCCGGAGATACGCAGTATTTT
TRBJ1-4 | . | many | TRBV5-1 | CASSLVSGEELFF | TGCGCCAGCAGCTTGGTGTCAGGTGAAGAACTGTTTTTT
TRBJ1-1 | . | many | TRBV7-3 | CASSATGGDTEAFF | TGTGCCAGCAGCGCCACGGGGGGAGACACTGAAGCTTTCTTT
TRBJ2-4 | . | many | TRBV3-1 | CASSQDMLVENIQYF | TGTGCCAGCAGCCAAGATATGCTAGTAGAAAACATTCAGTACTTC
TRBJ2-2 | . | many | TRBV2 | CASRVYTGELFF | TGTGCCAGCAGGGTTTACACCGGGGAGCTGTTTTTT
TRBJ2-1 | TRBD2 | many | TRBV7-8 | CASSLGAGGPSYNEQFF | TGTGCCAGCAGCTTGGGTGCGGGGGGACCCTCCTACAATGAGCAGTTCTTC
TRBJ2-3 | . | few | TRBV20-1 | CSAKQGFTDTQYF | TGCAGTGCAAAACAGGGATTCACAGATACGCAGTATTTT
TRBJ1-1 | . | many | TRBV7-9 | CASSSGGGVFREAFF | TGTGCCAGCAGCAGCGGCGGGGGGGTATTCCGCGAAGCTTTCTTT
TRBJ1-2 | . | many | TRBV12-3/TRBV12-4 | CASSLKGVANYGYTF | TGTGCCAGCAGTTTGAAGGGGGTAGCTAACTATGGCTACACCTTC